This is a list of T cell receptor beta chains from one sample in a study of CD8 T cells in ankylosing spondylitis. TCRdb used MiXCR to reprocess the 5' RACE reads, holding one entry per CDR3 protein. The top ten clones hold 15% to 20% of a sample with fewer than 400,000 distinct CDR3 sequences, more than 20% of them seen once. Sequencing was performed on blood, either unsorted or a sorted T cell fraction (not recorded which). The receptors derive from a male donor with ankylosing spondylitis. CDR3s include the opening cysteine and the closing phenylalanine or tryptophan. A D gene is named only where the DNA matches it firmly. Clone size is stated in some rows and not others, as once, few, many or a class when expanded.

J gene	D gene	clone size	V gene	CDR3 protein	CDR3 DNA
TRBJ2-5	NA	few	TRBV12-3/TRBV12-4	CASSRRLEQETQYF	TGTGCCAGCAGCCGCAGACTAGAACAAGAGACCCAGTACTTC
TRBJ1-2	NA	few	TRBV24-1	CATSGGSSYGYTF	TGTGCCACCAGTGGGGGCAGCTCCTATGGCTACACCTTC
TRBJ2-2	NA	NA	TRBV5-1	CASRRRENTGELFF	TGCGCCAGCCGTCGGCGGGAAAACACCGGGGAGCTGTTTTTT
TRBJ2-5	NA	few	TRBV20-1	CSANSGQETQYF	TGCAGTGCCAATAGCGGACAAGAGACCCAGTACTTC
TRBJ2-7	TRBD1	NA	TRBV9	CASSKAGGEQYF	TGTGCCAGCTCCAAGGCAGGGGGAGAACAGTACTTC
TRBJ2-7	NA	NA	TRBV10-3	CAISESVSKNEQYF	TGTGCCATCAGTGAGTCGGTTTCGAAAAACGAGCAGTACTTC
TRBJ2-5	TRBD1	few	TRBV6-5	CASSYTGTGLSQYF	TGTGCCAGCAGTTACACCGGGACAGGGCTAAGCCAGTACTTC
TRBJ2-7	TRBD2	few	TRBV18	CASSPGTSGFSSYEQYF	TGTGCCAGCTCACCAGGGACTAGCGGTTTCTCCTCCTACGAGCAGTACTTC
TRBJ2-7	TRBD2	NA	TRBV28	CASTVGGTSGSYEQYF	TGTGCCAGCACCGTGGGGGGGACTAGCGGCTCCTACGAGCAGTACTTC
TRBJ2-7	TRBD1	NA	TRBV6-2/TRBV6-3	CASSYRQGARNEQYF	TGTGCCAGCAGTTACCGGCAGGGGGCTCGAAACGAGCAGTACTTC
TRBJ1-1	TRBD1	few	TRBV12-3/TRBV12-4	CASTIDRGNTEAFF	TGTGCCAGCACCATAGACAGGGGAAACACTGAAGCTTTCTTT
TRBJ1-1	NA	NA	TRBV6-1	CASTPTVLRTEAFF	TGTGCCAGTACTCCGACAGTCCTTCGCACTGAAGCTTTCTTT
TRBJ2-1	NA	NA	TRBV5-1	CASSLAGGGNDEQFF	TGCGCCAGCAGCTTGGCGGGCGGCGGCAACGATGAACAGTTCTTC
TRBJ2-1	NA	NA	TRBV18	CASSPPGSTRYNEQFF	TGTGCCAGCTCACCACCTGGTTCTACGAGATACAATGAGCAGTTCTTC
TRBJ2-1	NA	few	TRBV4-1	CASSQAPRDEQFF	TGCGCCAGCAGCCAAGCACCGCGGGATGAGCAGTTCTTC
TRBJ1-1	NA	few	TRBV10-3	CAISDPGTVEAFF	TGTGCCATCAGTGACCCGGGGACCGTTGAAGCTTTCTTT
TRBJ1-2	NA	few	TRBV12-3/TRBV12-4	CASSGKGHGYTF	TGTGCCAGCAGTGGAAAGGGCCATGGCTACACCTTC
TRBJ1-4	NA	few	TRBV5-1	CASSLYGTGEKLFF	TGCGCCAGCAGCTTATATGGGACTGGGGAAAAACTGTTTTTT
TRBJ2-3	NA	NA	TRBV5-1	CASSNRRAVYTDTQYF	TGCGCCAGCAGCAACCGACGAGCGGTTTACACAGATACGCAGTATTTT
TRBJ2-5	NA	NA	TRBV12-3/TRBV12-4	CASSLVVSETQYF	TGTGCCAGCAGTTTAGTCGTTTCAGAGACCCAGTACTTC
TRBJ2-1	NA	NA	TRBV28	CASSWIRTKQFF	TGTGCCAGCAGTTGGATTAGAACTAAGCAGTTCTTC
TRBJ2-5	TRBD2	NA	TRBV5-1	CASRTSGRGEETQYF	TGCGCCAGCAGGACTAGCGGGAGGGGAGAGGAGACCCAGTACTTC
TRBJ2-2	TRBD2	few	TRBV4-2	CASSPVPGTSGRAGTGELFF	TGTGCCAGCAGCCCTGTACCCGGGACTAGCGGGAGGGCCGGCACCGGGGAGCTGTTTTTT
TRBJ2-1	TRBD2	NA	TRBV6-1	CASRLAGSPGNEQFF	TGTGCCAGCAGACTAGCGGGGTCCCCGGGGAATGAGCAGTTCTTC
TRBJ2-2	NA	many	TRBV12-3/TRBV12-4	CASSLTRNTGELFF	TGTGCCAGCAGTTTAACCAGGAACACCGGGGAGCTGTTTTTT
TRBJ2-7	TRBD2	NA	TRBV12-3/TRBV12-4	CASSFGTSAYEQYF	TGTGCCAGCAGTTTTGGGACTAGCGCCTACGAGCAGTACTTC
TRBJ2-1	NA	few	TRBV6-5	CASQTTIEQFF	TGTGCCAGCCAGACAACCATTGAGCAGTTCTTC
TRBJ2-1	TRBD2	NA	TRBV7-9	CASRPGLAGVYYNEQFF	TGTGCCAGCAGACCCGGACTAGCGGGAGTTTACTACAATGAGCAGTTCTTC
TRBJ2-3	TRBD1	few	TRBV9	CASSVGGTETDTQYF	TGTGCCAGCAGCGTAGGAGGGACAGAGACAGATACGCAGTATTTT
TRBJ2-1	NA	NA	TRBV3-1	CASSQDRFHEQFF	TGTGCCAGCAGCCAAGATCGGTTCCATGAGCAGTTCTTC
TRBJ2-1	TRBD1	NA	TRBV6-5	CASSYDRDRDNEQFF	TGTGCCAGCAGTTACGACCGGGACAGGGATAATGAGCAGTTCTTC
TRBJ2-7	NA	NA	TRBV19	CASSMSASRGYEQYF	TGTGCCAGTAGTATGTCAGCATCTAGGGGCTACGAGCAGTACTTC
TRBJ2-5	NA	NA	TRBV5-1	CASSSYSGGQGGETQYF	TGCGCCAGCAGCTCTTACTCGGGAGGACAGGGAGGCGAGACCCAGTACTTC
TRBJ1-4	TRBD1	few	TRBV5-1	CASSLGRDSSTNEKLFF	TGCGCCAGCAGCTTGGGAAGGGACAGCTCAACTAATGAAAAACTGTTTTTT
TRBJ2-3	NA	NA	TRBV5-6	CASSSGTDASTDTQYF	TGTGCCAGCAGCTCCGGGACGGATGCTAGCACAGATACGCAGTATTTT
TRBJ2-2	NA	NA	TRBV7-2	CASSGLTGELFF	TGTGCCAGCAGCGGACTCACCGGGGAGCTGTTTTTT
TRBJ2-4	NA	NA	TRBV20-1	CSARDASGVDIQYF	TGCAGTGCTAGAGATGCCAGCGGAGTGGACATTCAGTACTTC
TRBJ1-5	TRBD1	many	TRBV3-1	CASSQMTGPNQPQHF	TGTGCCAGCAGCCAGATGACAGGGCCTAATCAGCCCCAGCATTTT
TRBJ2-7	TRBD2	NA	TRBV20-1	CSASPAGGYYEQYF	TGCAGTGCCTCCCCAGCGGGAGGTTACTACGAGCAGTACTTC
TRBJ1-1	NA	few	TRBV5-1	CASSEGPPNTEAFF	TGCGCCAGCAGCGAGGGACCACCGAACACTGAAGCTTTCTTT
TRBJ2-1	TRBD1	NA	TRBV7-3	CASSTRTGSRNEQFF	TGTGCCAGCAGCACCAGGACAGGGTCGCGGAATGAGCAGTTCTTC
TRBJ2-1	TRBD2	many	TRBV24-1	CATSDLVGGGNEQFF	TGTGCCACCAGTGATTTGGTCGGGGGGGGCAATGAGCAGTTCTTC
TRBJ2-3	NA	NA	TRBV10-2	CASSEYREEDTQYF	TGCGCCAGCAGTGAGTACAGGGAGGAAGATACGCAGTATTTT
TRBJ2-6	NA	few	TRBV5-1	CASSLGPEGANVLTF	TGCGCCAGCAGCTTGGGTCCAGAAGGGGCCAACGTCCTGACTTTC
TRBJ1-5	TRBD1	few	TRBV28	CASSTSRDRGFQPQHF	TGTGCCAGCAGTACGTCCCGGGACAGGGGATTTCAGCCCCAGCATTTT
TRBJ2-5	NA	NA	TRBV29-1	CSVPGPKTQYF	TGCAGCGTTCCCGGGCCCAAGACCCAGTACTTC
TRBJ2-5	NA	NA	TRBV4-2	CASSRARGRETQYF	TGTGCCAGCAGCCGAGCGCGGGGCCGAGAGACCCAGTACTTC
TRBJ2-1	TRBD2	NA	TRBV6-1	CASRSSGRDNEQFF	TGTGCCAGCAGATCTAGCGGGAGGGACAATGAGCAGTTCTTC